The clone carrying this T cell receptor beta chain appeared once. These data originate in a study of blood T cell repertoires in COVID-19. Produced via immunoSEQ multiplex PCR; TCRdb's table is partial and in-frame only. This table has 150,000 to 200,000 clones, about 85% appearing once. In germline, CDR1 is SQVTM, CDR2 ANQGSEA. Trimming removed 0 bases from V and 5 bases from J, with 8 bases in between. The CDR3 length is 12 residues. The sequencing sample was made of PBMCs or T cells enriched from blood (not recorded which). This receptor was taken from a woman aged 40 to 50 in a cohort exposed to, infected with or recovered from COVID-19 (not recorded which). V usage is TRBV29-1 and J usage is TRBJ2-7; a possible D gene is TRBD1 (6 bases). The DNA for the CDR3 is TGCAGCGTTGAAGAGGGGGCGAACGAGCAGTACTTC. Protein: CSVEEGANEQYF.